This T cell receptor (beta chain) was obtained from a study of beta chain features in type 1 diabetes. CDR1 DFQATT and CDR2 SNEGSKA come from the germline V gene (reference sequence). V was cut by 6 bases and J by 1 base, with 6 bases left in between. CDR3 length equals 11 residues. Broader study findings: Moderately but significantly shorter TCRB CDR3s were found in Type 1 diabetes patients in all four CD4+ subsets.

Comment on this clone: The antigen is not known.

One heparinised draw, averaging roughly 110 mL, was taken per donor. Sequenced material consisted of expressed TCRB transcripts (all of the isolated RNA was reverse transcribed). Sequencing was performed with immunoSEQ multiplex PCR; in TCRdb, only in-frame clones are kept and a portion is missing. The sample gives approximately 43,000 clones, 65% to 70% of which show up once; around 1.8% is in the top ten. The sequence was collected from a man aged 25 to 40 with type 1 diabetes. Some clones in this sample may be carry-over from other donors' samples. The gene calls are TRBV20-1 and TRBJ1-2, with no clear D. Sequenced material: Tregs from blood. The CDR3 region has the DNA TGCAGTGCCCCTAATAACTATGGCTACACCTTC. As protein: CSAPNNYGYTF.